The 8 T cell receptor beta chains in this list originate from one sample, sequenced in a study of blood T cell repertoires in COVID-19. The data were produced by immunoSEQ multiplex PCR, yet TCRdb's version contains in-frame clones alone and is incomplete. The sample has around 100,000 clones, more than 70% seen once; the top ten hold 5% to 6.5%. The specimen sequenced was peripheral blood. These receptors were obtained from a woman aged 55 to 70 with COVID-19, enrolled during active disease.

The rearrangement joins TRBV27 to TRBJ2-2, with 15 bases aligning to TRBD2. J was trimmed by 2 bases and V by 6 bases; bases with no gene match: 10. This CDR3 comprises 19 residues. Germline CDR1 reads MNHEY; CDR2 reads SMNVEV (reference sequence). The CDR3 region is CASSLYGTSGGTNTGELFF. Written as DNA, the CDR3 is TGTGCCAGCAGCCTATACGGGACTAGCGGGGGGACTAACACCGGGGAGCTGTTTTTT.

CDR3: CAERSEGGGYTF. Written as DNA, the CDR3 is TGTGCCGAACGGTCAGAGGGCGGTGGCTACACCTTC. The chain uses TRBV7-9 and TRBJ1-2; no firm D call. This CDR3 is 12 amino acids long. The germline V gene has CDR1 SEHNR and CDR2 FQNEAQ (reference sequence). Trimming cost V 11 bases and J 7 bases, with 17 bases left between them.

The chain combines TRBV24-1 with TRBJ2-1, with 14 positions matching TRBD2. Germline values: CDR1 KGHDR, CDR2 SFDVKD. The CDR3 extends over 18 amino acids. J was trimmed by 9 bases and V by 7 bases; bases with no gene match: 16. CDR3: CATRAGTSGGLSRGEQFF. As DNA, the CDR3 is TGTGCCACCAGAGCCGGGACTAGCGGGGGCCTCTCCAGGGGTGAGCAGTTCTTC.

This sequence joins TRBV10-3 and TRBJ2-3, with 11 bases identical to TRBD2. CDR3 length: 15 residues. Trimming at V came to 0 bases and at J to 6 bases, leaving 2 bases not matched to a gene. The germline V gene encodes CDR1 ENHRY and CDR2 SYGVKD. The CDR3 nucleotides are TGTGCCATCAGTGAGTCCACTAGCGGGGGTGATACGCAGTATTTT. Protein sequence: CAISESTSGGDTQYF.

This clone appeared once. This rearrangement joins TRBV29-1 to TRBJ1-2; 9 nucleotides match TRBD1. This CDR3 spans 13 amino acids. V gave up 6 bases and J gave up 2 bases; unmatched junction bases: 4. Germline V gives CDR1 SQVTM, CDR2 ANQGSEA. The chain's CDR3 is CSVRTGANYGYTF. The CDR3 coding sequence is TGCAGCGTCCGGACAGGGGCAAACTATGGCTACACCTTC.

This chain joins TRBV6-5 and TRBJ2-3; a weak D match, TRBD2 (6 bases). V was pared by 7 bases and J by 2 bases, with 10 bases between. Germline V lookup: CDR1 MNHEY, CDR2 SVGAGI. This CDR3 has 13 residues. In DNA form, the CDR3 reads TGTGCCAGCAACGGGGGTACCACAGATACGCAGTATTTT. As protein: CASNGGTTDTQYF.

The chain couples TRBV9 to TRBJ1-6; 9 bases line up with TRBD1. The CDR3 covers 15 residues. Trimming removed 4 bases from V and 7 bases from J; junction bases left unmatched: 6. CDR1 is SGDLS, CDR2 YYNGEE, per germline. The CDR3 bases are TGTGCCAGCAGCACAGGGACAGGGTGGAATTCACCCCTCCACTTT. It is translated as CASSTGTGWNSPLHF.

The J gene is TRBJ2-7, the V gene TRBV5-4; 8 bases agree with TRBD1. V trimming: 1 base; J trimming: 6 bases; junction bases outside the gene matches: 9. Germline values: CDR1 SGHNT, CDR2 YYREEE (reference sequence). The CDR3 is made up of 15 amino acids. The CDR3 DNA reads TGTGCCAGCAGCTTGAGGGCAGGGGGCTTCGGCGAGCAGTACTTC. Protein product: CASSLRAGGFGEQYF. Based on the CDR3 plus reference TRBV5-4 and TRBJ2-7, the full variable domain is ETGVTQSPTHLIKTRGQQVTLRCSSQSGHNTVSWYQQALGQGPQFIFQYYREEENGRGNFPPRFSGLQFPNYSSELNVNALELDDSALYLCASSLRAGGFGEQYFGPGTRLTVT.